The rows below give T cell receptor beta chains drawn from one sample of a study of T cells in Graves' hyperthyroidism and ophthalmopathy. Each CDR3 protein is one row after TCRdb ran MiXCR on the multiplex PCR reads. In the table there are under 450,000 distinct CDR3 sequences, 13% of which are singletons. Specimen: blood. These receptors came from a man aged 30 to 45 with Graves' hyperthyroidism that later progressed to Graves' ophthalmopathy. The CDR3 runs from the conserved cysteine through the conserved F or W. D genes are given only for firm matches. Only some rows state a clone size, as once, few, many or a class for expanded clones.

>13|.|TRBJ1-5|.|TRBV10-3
CAISGRRNQPQHF
TGTGCCATCAGTGGTCGGAGAAATCAGCCCCAGCATTTT
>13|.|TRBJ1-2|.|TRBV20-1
CSARTTSNYGYTF
TGCAGTGCTAGAACGACTTCTAACTATGGCTACACCTTC
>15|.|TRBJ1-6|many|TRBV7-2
CASSPSGQNNSPLHF
TGTGCCAGCAGTCCAAGCGGACAGAACAATTCACCCCTCCACTTT
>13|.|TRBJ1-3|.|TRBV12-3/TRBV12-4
CASSHRLGNTIYF
TGTGCCAGCAGCCACAGGCTAGGAAACACCATATATTTT
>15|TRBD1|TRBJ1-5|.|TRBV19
CASTVGTGTYQPQHF
TGTGCCAGTACCGTGGGGACAGGGACATATCAGCCCCAGCATTTT
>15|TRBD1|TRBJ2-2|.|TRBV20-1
CSARNWGQGTGELFF
TGCAGTGCTAGAAATTGGGGACAGGGCACCGGGGAGCTGTTTTTT
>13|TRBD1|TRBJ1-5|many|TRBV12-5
CASGLGGRKPQHF
TGTGCTAGTGGTTTAGGGGGCAGGAAGCCCCAGCATTTT
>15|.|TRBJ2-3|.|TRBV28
CASSLRRGNTDTQYF
TGTGCCAGCAGTTTGCGGCGGGGCAACACAGATACGCAGTATTTT
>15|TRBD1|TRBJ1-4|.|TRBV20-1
CSASNGQGSGEKLFF
TGCAGTGCTAGTAACGGACAGGGTTCGGGCGAAAAACTGTTTTTT
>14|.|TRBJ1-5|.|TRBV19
CASSNQHGNQPQHF
TGTGCCAGTAGTAATCAACATGGAAATCAGCCCCAGCATTTT
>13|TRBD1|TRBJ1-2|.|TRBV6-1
CASRADRDISYTF
TGTGCCAGCAGAGCGGACAGGGATATAAGCTACACCTTC
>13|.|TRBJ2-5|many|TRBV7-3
CASSRRAQETQYF
TGTGCCAGCAGTCGACGGGCCCAAGAGACCCAGTACTTC
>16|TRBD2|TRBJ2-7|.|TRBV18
CASSPGTSGPPYEQYF
TGTGCCAGCTCACCGGGGACTAGCGGGCCCCCCTACGAGCAGTACTTC
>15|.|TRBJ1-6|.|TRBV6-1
CASSPPGRLNSPLHF
TGTGCCAGCAGTCCGCCGGGACGTTTAAATTCACCCCTCCACTTT
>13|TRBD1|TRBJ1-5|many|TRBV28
CASSIQGSQPQHF
TGTGCCAGCAGTATACAGGGGTCTCAGCCCCAGCATTTT
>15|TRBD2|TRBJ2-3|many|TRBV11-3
CASISLAGGPDTQYF
TGTGCCAGCATTTCTTTAGCGGGAGGGCCAGATACGCAGTATTTT
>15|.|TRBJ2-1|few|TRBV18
CASSPPSQGYNEQFF
TGTGCCAGCTCACCACCCTCCCAGGGGTACAATGAGCAGTTCTTC
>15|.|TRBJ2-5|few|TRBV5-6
CASSNSGKGLETQYF
TGTGCCAGCAGCAACTCAGGGAAAGGGCTGGAGACCCAGTACTTC
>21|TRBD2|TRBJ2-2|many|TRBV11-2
CASSEPKTSGGAYPNTGELFF
TGTGCCAGCAGCGAACCAAAAACTAGCGGGGGGGCATATCCGAACACCGGGGAGCTGTTTTTT
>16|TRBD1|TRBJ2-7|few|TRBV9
CASSPHRQGWIDEQYF
TGTGCCAGCAGCCCACATCGACAGGGGTGGATCGACGAGCAGTACTTC
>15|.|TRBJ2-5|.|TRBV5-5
CASSSIMGLQETQYF
TGTGCCAGCAGTAGCATCATGGGCCTCCAAGAGACCCAGTACTTC
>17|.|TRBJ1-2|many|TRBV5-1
CASSLALGAPFNYGYTF
TGCGCCAGCAGCTTGGCCCTGGGGGCTCCCTTTAACTATGGCTACACCTTC
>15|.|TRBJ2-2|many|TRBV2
CASSAIGGSVGELFF
TGTGCCAGCAGTGCTATCGGGGGCTCGGTCGGGGAGCTGTTTTTT
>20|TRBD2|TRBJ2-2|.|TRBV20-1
CSARDQRAGTSGFNTGELFF
TGCAGTGCTAGAGATCAACGGGCCGGGACTAGCGGGTTCAACACCGGGGAGCTGTTTTTT
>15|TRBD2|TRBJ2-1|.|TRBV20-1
CSALLSAGGPGEQFF
TGCAGTGCCCTATTGTCGGCGGGGGGGCCGGGTGAGCAGTTCTTC
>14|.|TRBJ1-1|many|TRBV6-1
CASSGGGVGTEAFF
TGTGCCAGCAGTGGAGGAGGGGTGGGCACTGAAGCTTTCTTT
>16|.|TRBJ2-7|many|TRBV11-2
CASSLEGADSLYEQYF
TGTGCCAGCAGCTTAGAAGGTGCGGACAGCCTCTACGAGCAGTACTTC
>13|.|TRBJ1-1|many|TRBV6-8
CASTPPLCTEAFF
TGTGCCAGCACCCCCCCCCTGTGCACTGAAGCTTTCTTT
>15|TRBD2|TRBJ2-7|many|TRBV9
CASSVAKRGAYEQYF
TGTGCCAGCAGCGTAGCAAAGCGGGGCGCCTACGAGCAGTACTTC
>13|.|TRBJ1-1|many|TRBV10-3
CAISEWVNTEAFF
TGTGCCATCAGTGAATGGGTGAACACTGAAGCTTTCTTT
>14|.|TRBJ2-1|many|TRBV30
CAWSVLITSAEQFF
TGTGCCTGGAGTGTACTGATTACTTCAGCTGAGCAGTTCTTC
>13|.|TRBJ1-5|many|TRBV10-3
CAISEDGLQPQHF
TGTGCCATCAGTGAGGACGGGTTGCAGCCCCAGCATTTT
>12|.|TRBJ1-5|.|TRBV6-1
CASSPCCQPQHF
TGTGCCAGCAGCCCCTGCTGTCAGCCCCAGCATTTT
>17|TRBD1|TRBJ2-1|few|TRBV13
CASSYVTGGARYNEQFF
TGTGCCAGCAGCTATGTTACAGGGGGCGCCAGGTACAATGAGCAGTTCTTC
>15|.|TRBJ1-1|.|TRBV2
CASRLQGGGNTEAFF
TGTGCCAGCAGGCTACAGGGTGGGGGGAACACTGAAGCTTTCTTT
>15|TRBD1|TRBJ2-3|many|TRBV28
CASSPRQGWADTQYF
TGTGCCAGCAGTCCCCGACAGGGTTGGGCAGATACGCAGTATTTT
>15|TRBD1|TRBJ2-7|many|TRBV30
CAWSGSGTGGYEQYF
TGTGCCTGGAGTGGATCCGGGACAGGGGGATACGAGCAGTACTTC
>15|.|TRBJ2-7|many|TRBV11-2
CASSLVVGNSYEQYF
TGTGCCAGCAGCTTAGTTGTTGGGAATTCCTACGAGCAGTACTTC
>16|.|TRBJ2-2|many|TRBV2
CASSERAGVNTGELFF
TGTGCCAGCAGTGAAAGGGCAGGGGTTAACACCGGGGAGCTGTTTTTT
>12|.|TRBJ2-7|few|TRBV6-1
CASSSEGHEQYF
TGTGCCAGCTCCTCTGAGGGCCACGAGCAGTACTTC
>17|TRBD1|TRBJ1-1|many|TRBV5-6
CASSSSLGTGPNTEAFF
TGTGCCAGCAGCTCATCCCTCGGGACAGGGCCTAACACTGAAGCTTTCTTT
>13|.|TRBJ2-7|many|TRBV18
CASSPQQPYEQYF
TGTGCCAGCTCACCACAACAGCCCTACGAGCAGTACTTC
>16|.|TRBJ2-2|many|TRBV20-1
CSARDVAEGDTGELFF
TGCAGTGCTAGAGACGTAGCCGAGGGGGACACCGGGGAGCTGTTTTTT
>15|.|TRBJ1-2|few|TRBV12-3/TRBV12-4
CASSRIGAGIYGYTF
TGTGCCAGCAGTCGGATAGGGGCGGGTATCTATGGCTACACCTTC
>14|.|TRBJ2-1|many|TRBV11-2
CASSLDPSYNEQFF
TGTGCCAGCAGCTTAGATCCTAGCTACAATGAGCAGTTCTTC
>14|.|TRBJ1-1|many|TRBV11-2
CASSLEREDTEAFF
TGTGCCAGCAGCTTAGAACGGGAGGACACTGAAGCTTTCTTT
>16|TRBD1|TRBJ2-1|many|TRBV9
CASSVGGTGPYNEQFF
TGTGCCAGCAGCGTAGGCGGGACAGGGCCCTACAATGAGCAGTTCTTC
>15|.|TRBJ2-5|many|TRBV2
CASRAYRGSSETQYF
TGTGCCAGCAGGGCTTATCGGGGCTCCTCAGAGACCCAGTACTTC
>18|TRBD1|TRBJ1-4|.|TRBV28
CASSLYPSPTGPREKLFF
TGTGCCAGCAGTTTATACCCGTCGCCGACAGGGCCGAGAGAAAAACTGTTTTTT
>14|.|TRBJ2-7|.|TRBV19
CASSIDLTSYEQYF
TGTGCCAGTAGTATAGATCTCACCTCCTACGAGCAGTACTTC
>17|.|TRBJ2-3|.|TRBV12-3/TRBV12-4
CASSPFWGTLVADTQYF
TGTGCCAGCAGCCCTTTTTGGGGGACCCTCGTGGCAGATACGCAGTATTTT
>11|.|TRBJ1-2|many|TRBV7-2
CASSHNYGYTF
TGTGCCAGCAGCCATAACTATGGCTACACCTTC
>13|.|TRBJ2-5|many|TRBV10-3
CAIRAGIQETQYF
TGTGCCATCAGGGCAGGGATCCAAGAGACCCAGTACTTC
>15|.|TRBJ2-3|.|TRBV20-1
CSAREGGPSTDSQYF
TGCAGTGCTAGAGAAGGCGGCCCCAGCACAGATTCGCAGTATTTT